The clone carrying this T cell receptor (beta chain) was detected only once. The data were obtained in a study of T cells in tuberculosis. Across the study: T cells were selected with CD1B tetramers loaded with glucose monomycolate.

Germline CDR1 SGHAT, CDR2 FQNNGV. The CDR3 loop spans 11 amino acids. V shed 2 bases and J shed 5 bases, with 3 bases lying between them. Using immunoSEQ multiplex PCR, the repertoire was profiled, and TCRdb retains in-frame clones only, with some absent. There are 30,000 to 40,000 clones in the sample; approximately 90% occur only once, and 2.4% lies in the top ten. Time point: new active TB diagnosis, blood taken before or within 7 days of starting treatment. The V and J genes are TRBV11-2 and TRBJ2-5; D unclear. Specimen: PBMCs, collected at tuberculosis diagnosis. The source is an adult with tuberculosis. The CDR3 DNA is TGTGCCAGCAGCTTACGGGAGACCCAGTACTTC. This encodes CASSLRETQYF.